These T cell receptor beta chains were read from a single sample in a study of Tregs in tolerant kidney transplant recipients. Assay: immunoSEQ multiplex PCR; the TCRdb copy retains only in-frame clones and omits some. Of some 68,000 clones in the sample, 65% to 85% are singletons; the top ten hold about 4.6%. Source material: CD4+ T cells from blood. The receptors come from a human donor in good health. Each CDR3 is given with its conserved first and last residue. Each record gives: clone size, V gene, J gene, D gene, CDR3 DNA, CDR3 protein. D genes are given only for firm matches. Clone size, where shown, is once, few, many, or a class for clones that have expanded.

size: NA
V: TRBV11-2
J: TRBJ2-7
D: TRBD2
DNA: TGTGCCAGCAGCACCAGCGGGGGAAGGGAGTACGAGCAGTACTTC
CDR3: CASSTSGGREYEQYF

size: NA
V: TRBV27
J: TRBJ2-6
D: TRBD1
DNA: TGTGCCAGCAGTCCTCGCCCGACAGGGGCTGGGGCCAACGTCCTGACTTTC
CDR3: CASSPRPTGAGANVLTF

size: few
V: TRBV28
J: TRBJ1-1
D: NA
DNA: TGTGCCAGCAGTTTATCCGGGGGTCTCGGCTCCATTTGGAATGAAGCTTTCTTT
CDR3: CASSLSGGLGSIWNEAFF

size: NA
V: TRBV5-4
J: TRBJ2-7
D: NA
DNA: TGTGCCAGCAGCATTGGGGCAGGGCCCGAGCAGTACTTC
CDR3: CASSIGAGPEQYF

size: NA
V: TRBV7-9
J: TRBJ2-1
D: TRBD2
DNA: TGTGCCAGCAGGGAGTGGGCTAGCGGGAGCGGGGAGCAGTTCTTC
CDR3: CASREWASGSGEQFF

size: NA
V: TRBV7-3
J: TRBJ2-3
D: TRBD2
DNA: TGTGCCAGCAGCTTAGGAGCGGGAGCGACAGATACGCAGTATTTT
CDR3: CASSLGAGATDTQYF

size: NA
V: TRBV18
J: TRBJ2-5
D: NA
DNA: TGTGCCAGCTCATCCGTCCCGTCGCTAGGAGAGACCCAGTACTTC
CDR3: CASSSVPSLGETQYF

size: NA
V: TRBV5-1
J: TRBJ2-7
D: NA
DNA: TGCGCCAGCAGCCGACCGGCAGGCCCCTACGAGCAGTACTTC
CDR3: CASSRPAGPYEQYF

size: NA
V: TRBV7-8
J: TRBJ2-7
D: TRBD1
DNA: TGTGCCAGCAGCGCGCCCCGGGACAGGTGGCACGAGCAGTACTTC
CDR3: CASSAPRDRWHEQYF

size: NA
V: TRBV7-8
J: TRBJ2-1
D: TRBD2
DNA: TGTGCCAGCAGCTTAACGTTCGGACTAGCGGGAGCGCAGTTCTTC
CDR3: CASSLTFGLAGAQFF

size: NA
V: TRBV7-2
J: TRBJ2-1
D: NA
DNA: TGTGCCAGCAGCCCGCAGACAGGCAATGAGCAGTTCTTC
CDR3: CASSPQTGNEQFF

size: NA
V: TRBV5-1
J: TRBJ2-1
D: NA
DNA: TGCGCCAGCAGTGACAGCAATGAGCAGTTCTTC
CDR3: CASSDSNEQFF

size: NA
V: TRBV11-2
J: TRBJ1-5
D: NA
DNA: TGTGCCAGCAGCTTATTATTTAGGGGAGGGAACAATCAGCCCCAGCATTTT
CDR3: CASSLLFRGGNNQPQHF

size: NA
V: TRBV7-8
J: TRBJ2-5
D: NA
DNA: TGTGCCAGCAGCTTAACCCTGGAGACCCAGTACTTC
CDR3: CASSLTLETQYF

size: NA
V: TRBV7-2
J: TRBJ2-7
D: TRBD2
DNA: TGTGCCAGCAGCTTAAGAGGCTTGATGACTAGCGGATACTCCTACGAGCAGTACTTC
CDR3: CASSLRGLMTSGYSYEQYF

size: NA
V: TRBV9
J: TRBJ2-5
D: TRBD2
DNA: TGTGCCAGCAGCGTAGAGGAGGGAGGGGAGACCCAGTACTTC
CDR3: CASSVEEGGETQYF

size: NA
V: TRBV5-4
J: TRBJ2-3
D: TRBD2
DNA: TGTGCCAGCAGCTTAGAGGGGCGGGGGGATACGCAGTATTTT
CDR3: CASSLEGRGDTQYF

size: NA
V: TRBV7-2
J: TRBJ2-2
D: NA
DNA: TGTGCCAGCAGCTTAGTGGGCAGGGGAACCGGGGAGCTGTTTTTT
CDR3: CASSLVGRGTGELFF

size: NA
V: TRBV11-3
J: TRBJ2-7
D: TRBD1
DNA: TGTGCCAGCAGCGTGAACAGGGGGCTCGGAGAGCAGTACTTC
CDR3: CASSVNRGLGEQYF

size: NA
V: TRBV19
J: TRBJ2-5
D: TRBD1
DNA: TGTGCCAGCACACAGGGGACCGGGGAGACCCAGTACTTC
CDR3: CASTQGTGETQYF

size: NA
V: TRBV2
J: TRBJ1-3
D: NA
DNA: TGTGCCAGCAGGCCGATAGACACCATATATTTT
CDR3: CASRPIDTIYF

size: NA
V: TRBV7-2
J: TRBJ1-2
D: TRBD1
DNA: TGTGCCAGCAGACAGGACAGGCTGAACTATGGCTACACCTTC
CDR3: CASRQDRLNYGYTF

size: NA
V: TRBV6-5
J: TRBJ1-2
D: NA
DNA: TGTGCCAGCAGTGACTGGGCGTTGGATGGCTACACCTTC
CDR3: CASSDWALDGYTF

size: NA
V: TRBV6-1
J: TRBJ1-4
D: NA
DNA: TGTGCCAGCAGCGACTCCGGAGGGAATGAAAAACTGTTTTTT
CDR3: CASSDSGGNEKLFF

size: once
V: TRBV11-2
J: TRBJ2-7
D: TRBD1
DNA: TGTGCCAGCAGTACGACCCGGGACAGGGTCCACGAGCAGTACTTC
CDR3: CASSTTRDRVHEQYF

size: once
V: TRBV7-2
J: TRBJ2-2
D: TRBD2
DNA: TGTGCCAGCAGCCCGTACGCGGGAGGCACCGGGGAGCTGTTTTTT
CDR3: CASSPYAGGTGELFF

size: NA
V: TRBV7-3
J: TRBJ2-2
D: NA
DNA: TGTGCCAGCAGCTTGCTTCCCCAGGGAGGCACCGGGGAGCTGTTTTTT
CDR3: CASSLLPQGGTGELFF

size: NA
V: TRBV15
J: TRBJ1-4
D: NA
DNA: TGTGCCACCAGCAGAGGGACACCTGCAACTAATGAAAAACTGTTTTTT
CDR3: CATSRGTPATNEKLFF

size: NA
V: TRBV4-2
J: TRBJ2-7
D: TRBD2
DNA: TGTGCCAGCAGCCTCGGAGCGGGAGAATTGAGGGAGCAGTACTTC
CDR3: CASSLGAGELREQYF

size: NA
V: TRBV5-8
J: TRBJ2-3
D: TRBD2
DNA: TGTGCCAGCAGCTTGGGGGAGGGGAGAGTGGGAGATACGCAGTATTTT
CDR3: CASSLGEGRVGDTQYF

size: NA
V: TRBV7-3
J: TRBJ1-6
D: NA
DNA: TGTGCCAGCAGCTTAGGCTCCTATAATTCACCCCTCCACTTT
CDR3: CASSLGSYNSPLHF

size: NA
V: TRBV5-1
J: TRBJ2-1
D: TRBD1
DNA: TGCGCCAGCAGCCCCGGACAGGGGGTAAGTGGGGAGCAGTTCTTC
CDR3: CASSPGQGVSGEQFF

size: NA
V: TRBV10-1
J: TRBJ2-7
D: TRBD1
DNA: TGCGCCAGCCTTCACTCCAGGGGGCGGGCCGAGCAGTACTTC
CDR3: CASLHSRGRAEQYF

size: few
V: TRBV5-1
J: TRBJ2-7
D: NA
DNA: TGCGCCAGCAGCTTGGATCCTCCCGGGAGCTCCTACGAGCAGTACTTC
CDR3: CASSLDPPGSSYEQYF

size: once
V: TRBV10-3
J: TRBJ2-3
D: TRBD2
DNA: TGTGCCATCAGCGGGGGGGCAGATACGCAGTATTTT
CDR3: CAISGGADTQYF

size: once
V: TRBV5-4
J: TRBJ2-5
D: TRBD2
DNA: TGTGCCAGCAGCTTGACTAGCGGGAGGTCACGAGAGACCCAGTACTTC
CDR3: CASSLTSGRSRETQYF

size: few
V: TRBV5-4
J: TRBJ2-5
D: NA
DNA: TGTGCCAGCAGCCGCAGCGCTCAAGAGACCCAGTACTTC
CDR3: CASSRSAQETQYF

size: NA
V: TRBV18
J: TRBJ1-1
D: NA
DNA: TGTGCCAGCTCACCACCTCGGGGTTTGAACACTGAAGCTTTCTTT
CDR3: CASSPPRGLNTEAFF

size: once
V: TRBV5-1
J: TRBJ2-6
D: NA
DNA: TGCGCCAGCAGTCAATTGGACCCTGGGGCCAACGTCCTGACTTTC
CDR3: CASSQLDPGANVLTF

size: NA
V: TRBV4-2
J: TRBJ1-1
D: TRBD1
DNA: TGTGCCAGCAGCCTCCCCGGGACAGGGAACACTGAAGCTTTCTTT
CDR3: CASSLPGTGNTEAFF